This is a list of T cell receptor beta chains from one sample in a study of tumor-infiltrating lymphocytes in primary liver carcinoma. TCRdb re-analysed the multiplex PCR reads in MiXCR, keeping a single row per CDR3 protein. The table includes about 210,000 distinct CDR3 sequences, about 65% detected once. Sequencing was carried out using peripheral blood. These TCRs come from an older woman with primary liver carcinoma and hepatitis B virus infection. The CDR3 runs from the conserved cysteine through the conserved F or W. The D gene is left open where the match is weak. Size values are once, few and many counts, or a class for expanded clones, and some rows have none.

D gene	V gene	J gene	clone size	CDR3 DNA	CDR3 protein
TRBD2	TRBV6-5	TRBJ2-3	.	TGTGTCAGCACCCTTAGCGGGCTGAGCACAGATACGCAGTATTTT	CVSTLSGLSTDTQYF
.	TRBV30	TRBJ2-5	.	TGTGCCTGGAGCCGGGGATCCTCGGAGAACCAGTACTTC	CAWSRGSSENQYF
TRBD1	TRBV11-2	TRBJ1-2	.	TGTGGCAGCAGCCCCCGGGACAGTCCTAACTATGGATACACCTTC	CGSSPRDSPNYGYTF
.	TRBV6-1	TRBJ1-1	.	TGTGCCAGCAGTGCCCCCGGGGGACTCCGTGGTGGGGCTTTCTTT	CASSAPGGLRGGAFF
TRBD1	TRBV28	TRBJ2-5	many	TGTGCCAGCAGGCAGACAGGGCATGAGACCCAGTACTTC	CASRQTGHETQYF
TRBD2	TRBV11-2	TRBJ2-7	.	TGTGCCAGCAGCTTAGGGGTCGGGGAACTAGCGCTTGACGAGCAGTACTTC	CASSLGVGELALDEQYF
.	TRBV7-9	TRBJ2-5	.	TGTGCCGGGGACGGCAGCGGCCAAGAGAGCCAGTACTTC	CAGDGSGQESQYF
.	TRBV11-1	TRBJ1-5	once	TGTGCCAGCAGTTTGGACAGAAATCAGCCCCGGCATTTT	CASSLDRNQPRHF
TRBD2	TRBV11-2	TRBJ2-1	.	TGTGCCAGCAGCGCGACTAGCGGGAGTGCCAATGATCAGTCCTTC	CASSATSGSANDQSF
.	TRBV30	TRBJ1-2	.	TGTGCCTGGAGTCCACAACCCTTCAGGGGCACCTTC	CAWSPQPFRGTF
.	TRBV11-2	TRBJ1-3	.	TGTGCCAACAGCTTAGCGGGAAACACCACATATTTT	CANSLAGNTTYF
.	TRBV5-1	TRBJ2-5	many	TGCGCCAGCAGCGTACTTAGGGAGACCCAGTACTTC	CASSVLRETQYF
.	TRBV29-1	TRBJ2-1	many	TGCAGCGTGGGGGCAGCCTTTTCCTACAATGAGCAGTTCTTC	CSVGAAFSYNEQFF
TRBD2	TRBV28	TRBJ2-7	.	TGTGCCAGCAGTTCACCCGGGACTAGCGGGAGTTTTTTGAACGAGCAGTACTTC	CASSSPGTSGSFLNEQYF
.	TRBV11-2	TRBJ1-1	.	TGTGCCAGCAGTTTAGGGGCGGGGATGAACGCTGAAGCTTTCTTT	CASSLGAGMNAEAFF
.	TRBV11-2	TRBJ2-2	.	TGTGCCGGTACAGGACAGCCGAACACCGGGGAGCTGTTCTTT	CAGTGQPNTGELFF
TRBD2	TRBV12-3/TRBV12-4	TRBJ2-3	.	TGTGCCAGCAGTTTTTCCTTAGCGGGAATTAGTACAGATACGCAGTATTTT	CASSFSLAGISTDTQYF
.	TRBV11-3	TRBJ2-2	.	TGTGTCAGCAGCCCCGACAAGGGGCACGACATCAGGGAGCTGTTTTTT	CVSSPDKGHDIRELFF
TRBD1	TRBV11-3	TRBJ2-7	.	TGTGCCAGTAGCCTCAGGGGGTTACTACTACCATACGAGCAGTACTTC	CASSLRGLLLPYEQYF
.	TRBV11-2	TRBJ1-1	.	TGTGCTAGCAGCTTAGAGGGGAACATTGAAGCTTTCTTT	CASSLEGNIEAFF
.	TRBV11-2	TRBJ1-1	medium-sized	TGTGCCAGCAGCTTAGAACCCGGCGGTAACACTGAAGCTTTCTTT	CASSLEPGGNTEAFF
.	TRBV11-2	TRBJ2-3	.	TGTGCCAGCAGCCTGATAGGGAGCGGGCGGAATACGGAGTGTTTT	CASSLIGSGRNTECF
.	TRBV7-3	TRBJ2-3	.	TGTGCCAGCAGCTCTTACCTCACAGATACGCAGTATTTT	CASSSYLTDTQYF
TRBD1	TRBV11-2	TRBJ2-1	once	TGTGCCAGCAGCCGCGTCGACAGGGGGGGGAATGAGCAGTTCTTC	CASSRVDRGGNEQFF
.	TRBV6-1	TRBJ2-3	many	TGTGCCAGCTTAAGACTATATAGCACAGATACGCAGTATTTT	CASLRLYSTDTQYF